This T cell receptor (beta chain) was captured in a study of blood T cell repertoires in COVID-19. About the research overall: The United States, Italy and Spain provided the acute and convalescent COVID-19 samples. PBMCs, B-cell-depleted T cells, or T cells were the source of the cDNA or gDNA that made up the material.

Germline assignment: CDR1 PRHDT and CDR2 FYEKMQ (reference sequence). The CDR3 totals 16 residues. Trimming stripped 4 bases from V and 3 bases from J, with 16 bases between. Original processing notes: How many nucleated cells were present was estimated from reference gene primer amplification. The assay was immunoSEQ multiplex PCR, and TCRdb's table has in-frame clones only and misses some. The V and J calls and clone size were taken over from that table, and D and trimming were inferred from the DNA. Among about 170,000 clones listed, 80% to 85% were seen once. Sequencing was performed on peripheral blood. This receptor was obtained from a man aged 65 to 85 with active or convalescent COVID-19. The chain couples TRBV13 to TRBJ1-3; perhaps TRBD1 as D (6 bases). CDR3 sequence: CASSSRQVKDGNTIYF. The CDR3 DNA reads TGTGCCAGCAGCTCACGACAGGTAAAAGATGGAAACACCATATATTTT. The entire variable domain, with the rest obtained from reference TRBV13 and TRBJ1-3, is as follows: AAGVIQSPRHLIKEKRETATLKCYPIPRHDTVYWYQQGPGQDPQFLISFYEKMQSDKGSIPDRFSAQQFSDYHSELNMSSLELGDSALYFCASSSRQVKDGNTIYFGEGSWLTVV.